The clone carrying this T cell receptor beta chain was observed once. Its antigen is undetermined. V trimming: 6 bases; J trimming: 3 bases; junction bases outside the gene matches: 10. Per the germline V gene, CDR1 is MNHEY and CDR2 is SMNVEV (reference sequence). The CDR3 is made up of 15 amino acids. The data were taken from a study of cytomegalovirus exposure and HLA in healthy donors. Notes on the study in general: In an earlier analysis, productive rearrangement rates for most beta V segments clustered near 87% or 30%.

Vbeta (60) and Jbeta (13) primers were used in the PCR. Assay: immunoSEQ multiplex PCR; the TCRdb copy retains only in-frame clones and omits some. The repertoire includes about 140,000 clones, about 80% of them detected once, and less than 2% sits in the top ten. The source material was PBMCs. The TCR was taken from a man aged 40-49 years in good health and CMV-seronegative. The V gene is TRBV27, the J gene TRBJ1-2; 7 bases fit TRBD1. The CDR3 is CASSHIFGTDYGYTF. The CDR3 region has the DNA TGTGCCAGCAGCCATATTTTCGGGACAGACTATGGCTACACCTTC.